The 23 T cell receptor beta chains given below trace back to one sample, sequenced in a study of T cell repertoires in cytomegalovirus infection. One entry per CDR3 protein results from TCRdb running MiXCR on the reads. Of around 740,000 distinct CDR3 sequences in the sample, roughly 36% were seen once. Source material: PBMCs. All receptors come from a human donor in good health (CMV status not recorded). Some clones in this sample may be carry-over from other donors' samples.

In this sample, this clonotype turned up a few times. The V gene is TRBV7-9, the J gene TRBJ1-2; TRBD1 is a possible D gene (6 bases). This CDR3 is built from 16 residues. V lost 3 bases, J lost 2 bases, and 16 bases lay in between. CDR1 is SEHNR and CDR2 is FQNEAQ in the germline V gene (reference sequence). CDR3 nucleotides: TGTGCCAGCAGCTTCGGTTTTGGGGGCTCCAACTATGGCTACACCTTC. The encoded protein is CASSFGFGGSNYGYTF.

This chain connects TRBV7-9 to TRBJ2-3, with TRBD1 matching over 7 bases. CDR3 length: 14 amino acids. Per the germline V gene, CDR1 is SEHNR and CDR2 is FQNEAQ (reference sequence). V gave up 4 bases and J gave up 3 bases; unmatched junction bases: 4. CDR3 DNA: TGTGCCAGCAGCTCGGACAGGACAACAGATACGCAGTATTTT. This gives the protein CASSSDRTTDTQYF.

V usage is TRBV28 and J usage is TRBJ1-4; the match to TRBD1 covers 7 bases. With V trimmed by 3 bases and J by 7 bases, 8 bases remained unmatched. Germline values: CDR1 MDHEN, CDR2 SYDVKM. This CDR3 is built from 15 residues. This CDR3 reads CASSLPTGVVEKLFF. The DNA of the CDR3 is TGTGCCAGCAGTTTGCCCACAGGGGTGGTTGAAAAACTGTTTTTT.

This clonotype was found many times. V and J are TRBV7-2 and TRBJ1-3; 7 bases are shared with TRBD1. This CDR3 is built from 14 residues. CDR1 and CDR2 (germline): SGHTA, FQGNSA. Losses at the gene ends were 5 bases for V and 3 bases for J; bases not matched to a gene: 4. In DNA, the CDR3 is TGTGCCAGCAGCCGAGACAGGGTTGGAAACACCATATATTTT. Encoded protein: CASSRDRVGNTIYF.

This chain links TRBV6-5 with TRBJ1-5; 7 nucleotides line up with TRBD1. Per germline, CDR1 MNHEY and CDR2 SVGAGI. The CDR3 loop spans 15 amino acids. The ends lost 0 bases at V and 7 bases at J; junction bases unmatched: 6. CDR3 DNA: TGTGCCAGCAGTTACTCCGGGGGGGGACAGCAGCCCCAGCATTTT. Amino acids: CASSYSGGGQQPQHF.

The genes are TRBV20-1 and TRBJ1-5; the D gene is possibly TRBD1 (5 bases). This CDR3 comprises 15 residues. Deletions cut 3 bases from V and 1 base from J, with 13 bases between. Germline CDR1 DFQATT, CDR2 SNEGSKA (reference sequence). CDR3 DNA sequence: TGCAGTGCTAGTTTCCCGCCAGGGAGCAATCAGCCCCAGCATTTT. It is translated as CSASFPPGSNQPQHF.

The chain combines TRBV5-6 with TRBJ2-1; 7 bases match TRBD2. Trimming cost V 3 bases and J 7 bases; bases outside gene matches: 7. The CDR3 has 14 residues. From germline, CDR1 is SGHDT and CDR2 YYEEEE. CDR3: CASSWDYGMNEQFF. The DNA for the CDR3 is TGTGCCAGCAGCTGGGACTACGGAATGAATGAGCAGTTCTTC. The whole variable domain, filled in from reference TRBV5-6 and TRBJ2-1, reads DAGVTQSPTHLIKTRGQQVTLRCSPKSGHDTVSWYQQALGQGPQFIFQYYEEEERQRGNFPDRFSGHQFPNYSSELNVNALLLGDSALYLCASSWDYGMNEQFFGPGTRLTVL.

On this clonotype itself: A much larger clone lies one base from this, so it may be a read error. Without the conserved terminal phenylalanine or tryptophan, this CDR3 likely stems from a read error. The rearrangement joins TRBV12-3 or TRBV12-4 to TRBJ1-2; D uncertain. The CDR3 runs 14 residues. Trimming removed 1 base at V and 2 bases at J, with 8 bases between. DNA for the CDR3: TGTGCCAGCAGTTTAGGGGTCTCGAACTATGGCTACACCTTA. It encodes CASSLGVSNYGYTL.

The chain links TRBV28 to TRBJ2-1; 7 bases fit TRBD1. Looked up from germline, CDR1 is MDHEN and CDR2 is SYDVKM. V lost 7 bases to trimming and J lost 7 bases; unmatched junction nucleotides: 7. The CDR3 contains 13 residues. The CDR3, as DNA: TGTGCCAGCAAGGAGACAGGGCGGAATGAGCAGTTCTTC. Translating gives CASKETGRNEQFF.

Here the CDR3 DNA reads TGTGCCAGTAGTATATCCCTCCCGCGGGCAGGGCTAGCTTCGCTGGCTGTGCAGCAGTACTTC. This encodes CASSISLPRAGLASLAVQQYF. The rearrangement links TRBV19 to TRBJ2-7, with D perhaps matching TRBD1 or TRBD2 (5 bases each). In germline, CDR1 is LNHDA, CDR2 SQIVND (reference sequence). The V gene lost 2 bases and the J gene lost 8 bases, with 37 bases spanning the gap. CDR3 length: 21 residues. The whole variable domain, remainder taken from reference TRBV19 and TRBJ2-7, is DGGITQSPKYLFRKEGQNVTLSCEQNLNHDAMYWYRQDPGQGLRLIYYSQIVNDFQKGDIAEGYSVSREKKESFPLTVTSAQKNPTAFYLCASSISLPRAGLASLAVQQYFGPGTRLTVT.

This clonotype was seen only a few times. J is TRBJ1-2 and V is TRBV4-1; 8 bases are shared with TRBD1. CDR3 size: 16 residues. Germline V gene lookup returns CDR1 MGHRA and CDR2 YSYEKL. Trimming removed 4 bases from V and 7 bases from J; junction bases left unmatched: 14. CDR3 sequence (DNA): TGCGCCAGCAGCCCCACAGAGAACCAGGGGGCGAGTGGCTACACCTTC. Translation: CASSPTENQGASGYTF.

CDR3 residues: CASSEYQGGTGQETQYF. CDR3 DNA sequence: TGTGCCAGCAGTGAATATCAGGGTGGGACAGGCCAAGAGACCCAGTACTTC. The genes are TRBV25-1 and TRBJ2-5; TRBD1 matches at 8 bases. The CDR3 length is 17 residues. Germline V lookup: CDR1 MGHDK, CDR2 SYGVNS. After removal of 0 bases from V and 1 base from J, the junction contained 7 bases not matched to a gene.

In its sample, this clonotype was seen a few times. CDR3 sequence: CASISTGTGNTEAFF. The CDR3 nucleotides are TGTGCCAGTATCTCAACCGGGACAGGGAACACTGAAGCTTTCTTT. The gene calls are TRBV19 and TRBJ1-1; 8 nucleotides line up with TRBD1. V was clipped by 7 bases and J by 1 base; unmatched bases: 8. Germline lookup yields CDR1 LNHDA and CDR2 SQIVND (reference sequence). The CDR3 length is 15 residues.

The V call is TRBV28, the J call TRBJ1-6; D gene unclear. Per germline, CDR1 MDHEN and CDR2 SYDVKM. CDR3 length: 15 residues. Trimming cost V 2 bases and J 4 bases, with 9 bases left between them. CDR3 loop: CASSLLGEYNSPLHF. The CDR3 DNA sequence: TGTGCCAGCAGTTTACTTGGGGAATATAATTCACCCCTCCACTTT.

The CDR3 region is CASSIQGRETQYF. The CDR3 region has the DNA TGTGCCAGTAGTATCCAAGGGAGAGAGACCCAGTACTTC. The V call is TRBV19, the J call TRBJ2-5, with a possible D match to TRBD2 (5 bases). CDR3 length equals 13 residues. Germline lookup yields CDR1 LNHDA and CDR2 SQIVND (reference sequence). The germline V and J ends were trimmed by 3 bases and 4 bases, with 9 bases remaining between them.

CDR3 nucleotides: TGTGCCAGCAGTCCACTAGCGGGGGTGAAGTACGAGCAGTACTTC. As protein: CASSPLAGVKYEQYF. V is TRBV28 and J is TRBJ2-7, with 11 nucleotides matching TRBD2. V shed 5 bases, J shed 4 bases, and the junction held 7 bases outside the gene matches. The CDR3 has 15 amino acids. The germline V gene encodes CDR1 MDHEN and CDR2 SYDVKM.

This clonotype was observed many times. J is TRBJ1-6 and V is TRBV7-2; D remains ambiguous. V shed 5 bases and J shed 7 bases, with 9 bases lying between them. Germline V gives CDR1 SGHTA, CDR2 FQGNSA. The CDR3 extends over 13 amino acids. In nucleotides, the CDR3 is TGTGCCAGCAGCGGGGAAGGGAATTCACCCCTCCACTTT. Its protein product is CASSGEGNSPLHF.

This clonotype was counted at least ten times. The chain has TRBV12-3 or TRBV12-4 and TRBJ2-5; D not certain. V was shortened by 6 bases and J by 2 bases, with 4 bases between the two germline ends. CDR3 length: 11 residues. CDR3 DNA: TGTGCCAGCAGACAGCAAGAGACCCAGTACTTC. As protein: CASRQQETQYF.

This clonotype was observed a few times. The V call is TRBV19, the J call TRBJ1-5; 7 positions agree with TRBD1. The ends lost 5 bases at V and 2 bases at J; junction bases unmatched: 9. Germline lookup yields CDR1 LNHDA and CDR2 SQIVND (reference sequence). This CDR3 has 16 amino acids. This chain's CDR3 is CASSLGIGTGNQPQHF. In DNA, the CDR3 is TGTGCCAGTAGTCTCGGAATCGGGACAGGCAATCAGCCCCAGCATTTT.

V and J are TRBV6-8 and TRBJ2-7; D possibly corresponds to TRBD2 (5 bases). The germline V gene has CDR1 MNHGY and CDR2 SAAAGT. The V gene lost 5 bases and the J gene lost 4 bases, with 12 bases spanning the gap. This CDR3 has 13 residues. CDR3 residues: CASSRGGPYEQYF. As DNA, the CDR3 is TGTGCCAGCAGTCGTGGCGGGCCTTACGAGCAGTACTTC.

This clonotype has a count of ten or more. DNA for the CDR3: TGTGCCAGCAGCTTAGGTTTGCAGGGGGCAAGTAGAAACGCTGAAGCTTTCTTT. Its translation: CASSLGLQGASRNAEAFF. This sequence joins TRBV7-9 and TRBJ1-1, with TRBD1 matching 8 bases. The CDR3 runs 18 residues. Germline trimming cut 1 base from V and 6 bases from J; bases unmatched to any gene: 16. Germline CDR1 SEHNR, CDR2 FQNEAQ (reference sequence).

With regard to this clonotype: At one end, the junction sequence differs from germline, possibly due to a read error. The chain combines TRBV6-2 or TRBV6-3 with TRBJ2-1, with 9 bases matching TRBD1. In germline, CDR1 is MNHEY, CDR2 SVGEGT. This CDR3 has 15 residues. In DNA, the CDR3 is TGTGACAGCAAGACCCGGGACAGGGCATCCAATGATCAGTTCTTC. Encoded protein: CDSKTRDRASNDQFF.

A remark on this clonotype: Because the CDR3 is missing its conserved closing phenylalanine or tryptophan, this is likely a read error. This chain links TRBV25-1 with TRBJ2-2; D is possibly TRBD2 (6 bases). The CDR3 spans 15 residues. V was shortened by 5 bases and J by 1 base, with 11 bases between the two germline ends. Per the germline V gene, CDR1 is MGHDK and CDR2 is SYGVNS. For the CDR3, the DNA is TGTGCCAGCAGTTATACGGGGGTGAACACCGGGGAGCTGTTTTCT. Protein sequence: CASSYTGVNTGELFS.